The 27 T cell receptor beta chains below come from one sample, sequenced in a study of T cells in Graves' hyperthyroidism and ophthalmopathy. RNA transcripts gave rise to amplified TCR beta CDR3 regions. RT-PCR in the first round (using the HTBI primer set) targeted the TCR CDR3. TCRdb recomputed calls from the multiplex PCR reads with MiXCR, one row per CDR3 protein. The table has about 590,000 distinct CDR3 sequences, approximately 15% seen once. Material: blood. The receptors stem from a woman in her thirties with Graves' hyperthyroidism.

At least ten counts were recorded for this clonotype. This chain uses TRBV15 with TRBJ1-1; D gene unclear. CDR3 length: 13 residues. The V gene's germline CDR1 is LNHNV and CDR2 YYDKDF (reference sequence). The germline V and J ends were trimmed by 0 bases and 6 bases, with 8 bases remaining between them. CDR3 sequence reads: CATSRELGAEAFF. CDR3 DNA sequence: TGTGCCACCAGCAGAGAGTTGGGCGCTGAAGCTTTCTTT.

This clonotype has a count of ten or more. This chain connects TRBV6-2 or TRBV6-3 to TRBJ2-3; 11 bases map to TRBD1. The CDR3 is made up of 16 amino acids. After removal of 5 bases from V and 1 base from J, the junction contained 5 bases not matched to a gene. CDR1 and CDR2 from the germline V gene are MNHEY and SVGEGT. CDR3 sequence (DNA): TGTGCCAGCAGTACGGACAGGGGGCGAGGCACAGATACGCAGTATTTT. Translating gives CASSTDRGRGTDTQYF.

Ten or more counts support this clonotype. CDR3: CASSPFPGPNYGYTF. The DNA for the CDR3 is TGTGCCAGCTCACCATTTCCGGGACCCAACTATGGCTACACCTTC. The chain is built from TRBV18 and TRBJ1-2; D may be TRBD1 (5 bases). Trimming pared 2 bases from V and 2 bases from J, leaving 12 bases between. The CDR3 covers 15 residues. Germline V gene sequence: CDR1 KGHSH, CDR2 LQKENI.

The chain joins TRBV7-2 to TRBJ2-1; 11 positions match TRBD1. V lost 5 bases and J lost 7; bases outside the gene matches: 7. The V gene's germline CDR1 is SGHTA and CDR2 FQGNSA. The CDR3 runs to 15 residues. The CDR3 sequence: CASSRRTGGPNEQFF. The CDR3 DNA reads TGTGCCAGCAGCAGAAGGACAGGGGGCCCGAATGAGCAGTTCTTC.

This clonotype was counted at least ten times. V and J are TRBV2 and TRBJ2-7; 12 nucleotides line up with TRBD2. Trimming took 6 bases from V and 2 from J; bases not matched to a gene: 5. The CDR3 length is 15 residues. Germline V gene sequence: CDR1 SNHLY, CDR2 FYNNEI. The CDR3 DNA follows: TGTGCCAGCAGGAACGGACTAGCGGGGACCTACGAGCAGTACTTC. Residues: CASRNGLAGTYEQYF.

This clonotype was picked up many times. The CDR3 is CASSYSGRGETQYF. CDR3 in DNA: TGTGCCAGCAGTTACTCAGGAAGGGGGGAGACCCAGTACTTC. The rearrangement joins TRBV6-2 or TRBV6-3 to TRBJ2-5, with a possible D match to TRBD1 (6 bases). The CDR3 spans 14 residues. V was trimmed by 0 bases and J by 5 bases, leaving 10 bases between them. CDR1 and CDR2 from the germline V gene are MNHEY and SVGEGT.

The rearrangement uses TRBV12-3 or TRBV12-4 and TRBJ2-7; no clear D. V lost 8 bases, J lost 1 base, and 21 bases lay in between. This CDR3 has 16 residues. CDR3 in DNA: TGTGCCAGCGAGGACGGCCCATCTTTTGGATCCTACGAGCAGTACTTC. This encodes CASEDGPSFGSYEQYF.

This clonotype was counted ten times or more. The rearrangement uses TRBV20-1 and TRBJ2-7, with 12 nucleotides matching TRBD2. Germline V gives CDR1 DFQATT, CDR2 SNEGSKA (reference sequence). Trimming at V came to 5 bases and at J to 5 bases, leaving 10 bases not matched to a gene. The CDR3 contains 15 residues. In DNA, the CDR3 is TGCAGTGCTCCTAGGCTAGCGGGAGGGCCAAACGAGCAGTACTTC. Its protein is CSAPRLAGGPNEQYF.

This clonotype was seen many times. The rearrangement uses TRBV3-1 and TRBJ2-3; D is possibly TRBD2 (7 bases). V gave up 6 bases and J gave up 4 bases, with 17 bases separating them. The germline gives CDR1 LGHDT, CDR2 YNNKEL (reference sequence). The CDR3 covers 15 residues. CDR3 amino acids: CASRPTQGGADTQYF. The CDR3 region has the DNA TGTGCCAGCAGACCCACACAGGGAGGGGCAGATACGCAGTATTTT.

At least ten counts were recorded for this clonotype. The CDR3 region is CASSFDLAGLEQYF. The CDR3, as DNA: TGTGCCAGCAGTTTCGATTTGGCGGGGCTCGAGCAGTACTTC. The chain couples TRBV28 to TRBJ2-7, with D perhaps matching TRBD2 (6 bases). Germline V gives CDR1 MDHEN, CDR2 SYDVKM. The length of the CDR3 is 14 residues. V shed 3 bases and J shed 6 bases, with 15 bases lying between them.

This clonotype was found a few times. The V call is TRBV28, the J call TRBJ1-2, with D possibly being TRBD1 (6 bases). V lost 5 bases to trimming and J lost 3 bases, with 16 bases between them. The CDR3 is made up of 15 amino acids. CDR1 is MDHEN, CDR2 SYDVKM, per germline. The CDR3 reads CASSPGGAGDYGYTF. CDR3 coding DNA: TGTGCCAGCAGTCCCGGGGGGGCTGGAGACTATGGCTACACCTTC.

This clonotype was seen repeatedly, ten times or more. This chain connects TRBV28 to TRBJ1-3; tentative D call: TRBD1 (5 bases). From germline, CDR1 is MDHEN and CDR2 SYDVKM. The CDR3 consists of 16 residues. V was pared by 3 bases and J by 4 bases, with 16 bases between. CDR3 protein: CASSLGTWTGGNTIYF. CDR3 DNA sequence: TGTGCCAGCAGTTTGGGGACCTGGACCGGCGGAAACACCATATATTTT. Looking up the rest from reference TRBV28 and TRBJ1-3 gives the full variable domain: DVKVTQSSRYLVKRTGEKVFLECVQDMDHENMFWYRQDPGLGLRLIYFSYDVKMKEKGDIPEGYSVSREKKERFSLILESASTNQTSMYLCASSLGTWTGGNTIYFGEGSWLTVV.

V gene TRBV12-3 or TRBV12-4 combines with J gene TRBJ2-1; D is perhaps TRBD2 (6 bases). V dropped 4 bases and J dropped 8 bases, with 15 bases sitting between them. The CDR3 consists of 14 residues. The CDR3 loop reads CASSSRAGRYEQFF. The CDR3 coding sequence is TGTGCCAGCAGTTCCCGGGCGGGAAGGTATGAGCAGTTCTTC.

This clonotype was detected many times. V and J are TRBV3-1 and TRBJ2-1; D is unclear. Germline values: CDR1 LGHDT, CDR2 YNNKEL (reference sequence). Trimming removed 1 base at V and 13 bases at J, with 14 bases between. The CDR3 runs to 13 residues. This CDR3 reads CASSQGRAVQQFF. The CDR3 DNA sequence: TGTGCCAGCAGCCAAGGCCGGGCAGTTCAACAGTTCTTC.

V usage is TRBV24-1 and J usage is TRBJ2-7, with 14 bases fitting TRBD2. Germline CDR1 KGHDR, CDR2 SFDVKD. Unmatched junction bases numbered 4, after V lost 4 bases and J lost 3 bases. This CDR3 is built from 16 residues. In DNA, the CDR3 is TGTGCCACCAGTGACGAGACTAGCGGGAGGGGCTACGAGCAGTACTTC. Its translation: CATSDETSGRGYEQYF.

This clonotype occurred many times. This chain links TRBV7-6 with TRBJ2-7; TRBD2 is a possible D gene (5 bases). Germline CDR1 reads SGHVS; CDR2 reads FNYEAQ. The CDR3 sequence is 13 residues long. V was shortened by 5 bases and J by 2 bases, with 10 bases between the two germline ends. The CDR3 DNA is TGTGCCAGCAGCCGGACGAGGGCCTACGAGCAGTACTTC. Translating gives CASSRTRAYEQYF. Together with reference TRBV7-6 and TRBJ2-7, the CDR3 gives the full variable domain: GAGVSQSPRYKVTKRGQDVALRCDPISGHVSLYWYRQALGQGPEFLTYFNYEAQQDKSGLPNDRFSAERPEGSISTLTIQRTEQRDSAMYRCASSRTRAYEQYFGPGTRLTVT.

This chain links TRBV2 with TRBJ2-3, with D unresolved. The CDR3 totals 15 residues. From germline, CDR1 is SNHLY and CDR2 FYNNEI. The ends were cut back, 3 bases at V and 1 base at J, with 11 bases in the middle. The DNA of the CDR3 is TGTGCCAGCAGTGACGAGTCAGCGCGCACAGATACGCAGTATTTT. Translating gives CASSDESARTDTQYF.

The J gene is TRBJ2-7, the V gene TRBV4-1, with a possible D match to TRBD1 (5 bases). Germline CDR1 MGHRA, CDR2 YSYEKL. The CDR3 consists of 20 residues. Trimming removed 1 base from V and 4 bases from J, with 29 bases in between. The CDR3 sequence: CASSQGQIGAGSGRLYEQYF. CDR3 in DNA: TGCGCCAGCAGCCAAGGTCAAATCGGCGCAGGGTCTGGCCGCCTTTACGAGCAGTACTTC.

The chain combines TRBV6-1 with TRBJ1-4; 9 nucleotides align to TRBD1. The CDR3 contains 16 residues. Germline trimming cut 5 bases from V and 8 bases from J; bases unmatched to any gene: 12. Germline CDR1 and CDR2: MNHNS and SASEGT. This CDR3 reads CASSSSPGQGSEKLFF. For the CDR3, the DNA is TGTGCCAGCAGTTCGTCCCCGGGACAGGGAAGCGAAAAACTGTTTTTT.

J is TRBJ2-1 and V is TRBV2; D might be TRBD2 (6 bases). This CDR3 has 16 amino acids. Germline V lookup: CDR1 SNHLY, CDR2 FYNNEI. V shed 6 bases and J shed 0 bases, with 15 bases lying between them. The CDR3 nucleotides read TGTGCCAGCAGCATCACCGGGACTGTCTCCTACAATGAGCAGTTCTTC. This translates into CASSITGTVSYNEQFF.

This clonotype has only a few counts. With a much larger clone just one base away, this may be a read error. The chain combines TRBV12-3 or TRBV12-4 with TRBJ1-1; D is possibly TRBD1 (6 bases). This CDR3 is built from 14 residues. V was clipped by 6 bases and J by 3 bases, with 14 bases between them. The CDR3 protein is CASRAGQKDTEAFF. The CDR3 region has the DNA TGTGCCAGCAGAGCCGGACAGAAGGACACTGAAGCTTTCTTT.

CDR3 sequence reads: CASSFRLAANTGELFF. CDR3 sequence (DNA): TGTGCCAGCAGCTTTAGACTAGCCGCGAACACCGGGGAGCTGTTTTTT. The genes are TRBV11-2 and TRBJ2-2, with 7 positions matching TRBD2. Germline V lookup: CDR1 SGHAT, CDR2 FQNNGV. The CDR3 runs to 16 residues. With 3 bases clipped from V and 0 bases from J, the junction kept 4 bases outside the gene matches.

This clonotype was detected many times. The chain combines TRBV10-3 with TRBJ2-2; D is undetermined. The CDR3 has 20 amino acids. V shed 4 bases and J shed 0 bases, with 24 bases lying between them. The germline CDR1 and CDR2 sequences are ENHRY and SYGVKD. CDR3 nucleotides: TGTGCCATCAGTGGGCGGTTGGTCTCGAGCTCGGAGCCGAACACCGGGGAGCTGTTTTTT. Translated: CAISGRLVSSSEPNTGELFF.

V and J are TRBV9 and TRBJ2-6, with a weak D call TRBD2 (5 bases). V was clipped by 0 bases and J by 2 bases, with 12 bases between them. Per germline, CDR1 SGDLS and CDR2 YYNGEE. CDR3 length equals 17 residues. This CDR3 is CASSVVRVGAGANVLTF. The CDR3 DNA sequence: TGTGCCAGCAGCGTAGTGAGGGTGGGAGCTGGGGCCAACGTCCTGACTTTC.

This clonotype was recorded a few times. The rearrangement joins TRBV24-1 to TRBJ2-1; D call uncertain. V lost 2 bases and J 5 bases, leaving 9 bases between the germline ends. The length of the CDR3 is 14 residues. CDR1 and CDR2 (germline): KGHDR, SFDVKD. The CDR3 sequence: CATSDSSIHNEQFF. The CDR3 DNA reads TGTGCCACCAGTGATTCGAGCATTCACAATGAGCAGTTCTTC.

This clonotype was found many times. This chain links TRBV28 with TRBJ2-1; D is possibly TRBD1 (6 bases). Trimming stripped 6 bases from V and 6 bases from J, with 18 bases between. The germline V gene has CDR1 MDHEN and CDR2 SYDVKM. The CDR3 totals 15 residues. Here the CDR3 DNA reads TGTGCCAGCAGGATTTCGGGACGCAGGGGCAATGAGCAGTTCTTC. It translates to CASRISGRRGNEQFF.

The chain joins TRBV7-2 to TRBJ2-3; D ambiguous. Germline CDR1 and CDR2: SGHTA and FQGNSA. The CDR3 is 10 residues long. Trimming stripped 10 bases from V and 5 bases from J, with 7 bases between. The CDR3 loop is CATSKDTQYF. DNA for the CDR3: TGTGCCACCTCCAAAGATACGCAGTATTTT.